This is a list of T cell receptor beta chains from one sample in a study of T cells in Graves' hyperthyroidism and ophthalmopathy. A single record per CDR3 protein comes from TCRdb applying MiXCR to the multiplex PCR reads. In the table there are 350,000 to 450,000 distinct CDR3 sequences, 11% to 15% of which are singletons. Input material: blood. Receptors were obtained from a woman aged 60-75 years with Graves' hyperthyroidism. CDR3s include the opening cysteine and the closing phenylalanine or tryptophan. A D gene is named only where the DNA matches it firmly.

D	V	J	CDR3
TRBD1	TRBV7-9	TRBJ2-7	CASSFTGQGGEQYF
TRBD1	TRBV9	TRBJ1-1	CASSVEGGARTFF
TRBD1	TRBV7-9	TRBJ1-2	CASSPQGGVDYTF
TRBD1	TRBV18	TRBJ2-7	CASSPTGGENEQYF
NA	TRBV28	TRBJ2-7	CASSSSREFSYEQYF
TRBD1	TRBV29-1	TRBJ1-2	CSVEVGQVNYGYTF
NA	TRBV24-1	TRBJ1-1	CATRGGLNTEAFF
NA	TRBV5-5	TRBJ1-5	CASSLNTVHQPQHF
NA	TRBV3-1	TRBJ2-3	CASSFTTLTKAGTQYF
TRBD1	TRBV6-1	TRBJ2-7	CASTRQGAHEQYF
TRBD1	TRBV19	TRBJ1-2	CASSSRDRALYGYTF
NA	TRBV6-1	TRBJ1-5	CASAVAGTAQPQHF
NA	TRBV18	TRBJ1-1	CASSPTGTPVNTEAFF
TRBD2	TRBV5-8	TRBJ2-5	CASSPRLAGVGETQYF
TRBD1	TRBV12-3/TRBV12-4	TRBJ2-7	CASSPRDRGYEQYF
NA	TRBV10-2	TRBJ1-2	CASSPGTYYGYTF
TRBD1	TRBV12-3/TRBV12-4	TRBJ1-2	CASSARQGLGYGYTF
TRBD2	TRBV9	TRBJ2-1	CASSPVGLAGGGNEQFF
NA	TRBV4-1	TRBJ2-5	CASSQGNRDQETQYF
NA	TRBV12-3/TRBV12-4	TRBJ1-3	CASSPITGVSGNTIYF
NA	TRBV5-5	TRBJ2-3	CASSLSPSTDTQYF
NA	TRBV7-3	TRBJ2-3	CASSKGASSTDTQYF
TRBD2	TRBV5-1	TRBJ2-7	CASSRGTSNEQYF
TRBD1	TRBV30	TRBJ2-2	CAWSSGQHTGELFF
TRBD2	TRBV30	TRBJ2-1	CAWSVRAGLGWSNEQFF
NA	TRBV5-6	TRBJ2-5	CASSLEALGETQYF
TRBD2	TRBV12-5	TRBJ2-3	CASGLGLAGEDTQYF
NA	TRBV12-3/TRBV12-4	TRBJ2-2	CASSPLGAGELFF
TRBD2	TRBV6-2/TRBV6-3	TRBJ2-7	CATYRGTSGTYEQYF
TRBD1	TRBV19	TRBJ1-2	CASSSSPGTGYGYTF
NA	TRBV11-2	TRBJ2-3	CASSKAGTDTQYF
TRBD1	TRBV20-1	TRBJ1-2	CSARDLGRGISGYTF